This entry lists 23 T cell receptor beta chains sequenced from one sample in a study of patients and donors after allogeneic stem cell transplantation. TCRdb passed the RT-PCR reads through MiXCR, listing each CDR3 protein once. In the table there are 400,000 to 500,000 distinct CDR3 sequences, more than 15% of which are singletons. Material: blood, either unsorted or a sorted T cell fraction (not recorded which). The source is a human donor who was either an allogeneic HSCT recipient or a stem cell or donor lymphocyte infusion donor (not recorded which). It is not recorded whose cells these are; they may come from a transplant donor.

This clonotype was observed a handful of times. V gene TRBV6-5 combines with J gene TRBJ2-5; D uncertain. The germline V gene encodes CDR1 MNHEY and CDR2 SVGAGI. The germline V and J ends were trimmed by 2 bases and 5 bases, with 15 bases remaining between them. CDR3 length: 15 residues. The CDR3 protein is CASSYAPRPVETQYF. The CDR3 region has the DNA TGTGCCAGCAGTTACGCTCCCCGTCCAGTGGAGACCCAGTACTTC.

The chain joins TRBV7-9 to TRBJ1-2; D call uncertain. Germline V gene lookup returns CDR1 SEHNR and CDR2 FQNEAQ (reference sequence). V gave up 1 base and J gave up 4 bases, with 7 bases separating them. This CDR3 has 13 amino acids. This CDR3 is CASSLEVGYGYTF. The CDR3, as DNA: TGTGCCAGCAGCTTAGAAGTTGGCTATGGCTACACCTTC.

The chain uses TRBV7-3 and TRBJ2-3, with TRBD2 as a possible D gene (6 bases). Germline assignment: CDR1 SGHTA and CDR2 FQGTGA. Trimming took off 5 bases at V and 2 bases at J, with 17 bases between the two ends. CDR3 size: 16 residues. The CDR3 here is CASSVGTSYTTDTQYF. CDR3 coding DNA: TGTGCCAGCAGCGTAGGGACTTCCTATACCACAGATACGCAGTATTTT.

This chain uses TRBV6-2 or TRBV6-3 with TRBJ1-1, with TRBD1 as a possible D gene (5 bases). This CDR3 has 15 amino acids. Germline V CDR1 and CDR2: MNHEY, SVGEGT. V was clipped by 0 bases and J by 6 bases, with 14 bases between them. This CDR3 is CASSYSTRGSSEAFF. The DNA of the CDR3 is TGTGCCAGCAGTTACTCGACTCGGGGGTCCTCTGAAGCTTTCTTT.

The rearrangement links TRBV4-3 to TRBJ2-5; the D is unclear. Trimming took 1 base from V and 5 from J, leaving 11 bases between them. The CDR3 sequence is 14 residues long. Looked up from germline, CDR1 is LGHNA and CDR2 is YSLEER. Here the CDR3 reads CASSQGQPRETQYF. The CDR3 nucleotides are TGCGCCAGCAGCCAAGGGCAGCCCAGGGAGACCCAGTACTTC.

The V call is TRBV20-1, the J call TRBJ2-2, with a weak D call TRBD1 (5 bases). This CDR3 contains 16 residues. CDR1 is DFQATT, CDR2 SNEGSKA, per germline (reference sequence). Trimming left V 2 bases short and J 2 bases short, with 15 bases between. CDR3 residues: CSARPRPRGNTGELFF. As DNA, the CDR3 is TGCAGTGCTAGACCCAGACCTAGGGGTAACACCGGGGAGCTGTTTTTT.

The chain couples TRBV7-8 to TRBJ1-5; D gene uncertain. V lost 2 bases and J 7 bases, leaving 6 bases between the germline ends. The CDR3 is 12 amino acids. In germline, CDR1 is SGHVS, CDR2 FQNEAQ. The CDR3 DNA sequence: TGTGCCAGCAGCTTATGGACCCAGCCCCAGCATTTT. Its translation is CASSLWTQPQHF.

The CDR3 DNA sequence: TGTGCCTGGAGTGTGGTCAGGGGGACTGAAGCTTTCTTT. Protein: CAWSVVRGTEAFF. This chain uses TRBV30 with TRBJ1-1, with 7 bases fitting TRBD1. V was clipped by 0 bases and J by 5 bases; unmatched bases: 3. This CDR3 has 13 residues. Germline V gene lookup returns CDR1 GTSNPN and CDR2 SVGIG (reference sequence).

The chain uses TRBV9 and TRBJ1-1, with D hard to call. Deletions cut 2 bases from V and 1 base from J, with 6 bases between. Germline loops: CDR1 SGDLS, CDR2 YYNGEE. The CDR3 runs 13 residues. CDR3 sequence: CASSVDQNTEAFF. The CDR3 nucleotides read TGTGCCAGCAGCGTTGACCAGAACACTGAAGCTTTCTTT.

This chain uses TRBV7-3 with TRBJ2-1, with 7 nucleotides matching TRBD2. J lost 4 bases, V lost 0 bases, and 6 bases had no gene match. The CDR3 has 16 residues. Germline values: CDR1 SGHTA, CDR2 FQGTGA. The CDR3 spells CASSLTGGNRYNEQFF. For the CDR3, the DNA is TGTGCCAGCAGCTTAACGGGAGGGAACCGGTACAATGAGCAGTTCTTC.

The chain links TRBV29-1 to TRBJ1-5; D is unresolved. This CDR3 has 15 amino acids. The V end was cut by 5 bases, the J end by 5 bases, with 19 bases between. Germline V lookup: CDR1 SQVTM, CDR2 ANQGSEA. The chain's CDR3 is CSVQMGGNEHQPQHF. CDR3 bases: TGCAGCGTTCAAATGGGTGGAAATGAGCATCAGCCCCAGCATTTT.

V is TRBV28 and J is TRBJ2-3; 10 positions agree with TRBD1. Unmatched junction bases numbered 19, after V lost 5 bases and J lost 2 bases. From germline, CDR1 is MDHEN and CDR2 SYDVKM. The CDR3 has 20 amino acids. The CDR3 sequence is CASSPRTGGRGKGVTDTQYF. DNA for the CDR3: TGTGCCAGCAGTCCAAGGACAGGGGGTCGGGGGAAAGGAGTCACAGATACGCAGTATTTT.

Notes on this clonotype: Its ends do not fully match the called genes, so a read error is possible. The chain combines TRBV7-2 with TRBJ1-1, with a possible D match to TRBD1 (5 bases). This CDR3 contains 15 residues. In germline, CDR1 is SGHTA, CDR2 FQGNSA. CDR3 DNA sequence: TGTGCCATCAGCTTAGTCGGCAGGGTGAACACTGAAGCTTTCTTT. Amino acid sequence: CAISLVGRVNTEAFF.

This clonotype was observed a few times. The genes are TRBV24-1 and TRBJ1-2, with TRBD1 as a possible D gene (5 bases). The CDR3 spans 15 residues. The V end was cut by 2 bases, the J end by 4 bases, with 13 bases between. Germline loops: CDR1 KGHDR, CDR2 SFDVKD. This CDR3 reads CATSDSGRPAYGYTF. The DNA for the CDR3 is TGTGCCACCAGTGATTCGGGACGCCCGGCCTATGGCTACACCTTC.

In its sample, this clonotype was seen a few times. J is TRBJ1-2 and V is TRBV20-1; D ambiguous. The CDR3 loop spans 13 amino acids. Trimming removed 0 bases at V and 1 base at J, with 6 bases between. Germline loops: CDR1 DFQATT, CDR2 SNEGSKA (reference sequence). CDR3: CSARDLDNYGYTF. DNA of the CDR3: TGCAGTGCTAGAGATTTGGATAACTATGGCTACACCTTC.

This clonotype was picked up a small number of times. The chain uses TRBV7-3 and TRBJ2-7; D is unresolved. V was shortened by 1 base and J by 4 bases, with 14 bases between the two germline ends. There are 15 residues in the CDR3. Germline V gene lookup returns CDR1 SGHTA and CDR2 FQGTGA. CDR3 nucleotides: TGTGCCAGCAGCTTAAATCTCGGGCGGCAGTACGAGCAGTACTTC. This codes for CASSLNLGRQYEQYF.

The gene calls are TRBV24-1 and TRBJ1-1, with D perhaps TRBD1 (5 bases). V lost 4 bases to trimming and J lost 1 base, with 18 bases between them. Germline V lookup: CDR1 KGHDR, CDR2 SFDVKD. The CDR3 runs to 17 residues. The DNA for the CDR3 is TGTGCCACCAGTGAGGCAGCCCTGGGGCGGGGGAACACTGAAGCTTTCTTT. Translating gives CATSEAALGRGNTEAFF.

V gene TRBV25-1 combines with J gene TRBJ2-1, with a weak D call TRBD2 (6 bases). Per the germline V gene, CDR1 is MGHDK and CDR2 is SYGVNS. The V and J ends lost 3 bases and 0 bases respectively, with 15 bases between them. The CDR3 length is 17 residues. DNA for the CDR3: TGTGCCAGCAGTGAGTTGGGAGGTTTGAACTCCTACAATGAGCAGTTCTTC. Translation gives CASSELGGLNSYNEQFF.

This chain connects TRBV15 to TRBJ2-5, with 11 bases aligning to TRBD1. The CDR3 totals 14 residues. The ends lost 5 bases at V and 5 bases at J; junction bases unmatched: 4. Germline V gives CDR1 LNHNV, CDR2 YYDKDF (reference sequence). The CDR3 sequence is CATSQDRGRETQYF. The CDR3 coding sequence is TGTGCCACCAGCCAGGACAGGGGGCGGGAGACCCAGTACTTC.

The chain has TRBV6-1 and TRBJ1-3; unclear D gene. Germline V lookup: CDR1 MNHNS, CDR2 SASEGT. The CDR3 contains 13 residues. V lost 2 bases, J lost 1 base, and 3 bases lay in between. The CDR3 spells CASSEMSGNTIYF. In DNA form, the CDR3 reads TGTGCCAGCAGTGAAATGTCTGGAAACACCATATATTTT.

The chain combines TRBV3-1 with TRBJ2-7; TRBD1 might be the D (6 bases). The CDR3 loop spans 13 amino acids. Germline lookup yields CDR1 LGHDT and CDR2 YNNKEL (reference sequence). Deletions cut 8 bases from V and 0 bases from J, with 11 bases between. Written as DNA, the CDR3 is TGTGCCAGCCGAAGGGGGAACTCCTACGAGCAGTACTTC. As protein: CASRRGNSYEQYF.

This clonotype was seen ten or more times. The gene calls are TRBV5-1 and TRBJ2-1; 10 positions agree with TRBD1. CDR3 size: 15 residues. CDR1 SGHRS and CDR2 YFSETQ come from the germline V gene. The V gene end was trimmed by 0 bases and the J gene end by 7 bases; junction bases not matched to a gene: 4. CDR3 nucleotide sequence: TGCGCCAGCAGCTTGGAGACAGGGGGCGAGAATGAGCAGTTCTTC. This codes for CASSLETGGENEQFF.

This clonotype was seen at least ten times. Here the CDR3 reads CATSDLKPGQMSGELFF. The CDR3 region has the DNA TGTGCCACCAGTGATCTAAAGCCGGGACAAATGTCCGGGGAGCTGTTTTTT. V usage is TRBV24-1 and J usage is TRBJ2-2; D might be TRBD1 (6 bases). Germline values: CDR1 KGHDR, CDR2 SFDVKD. This CDR3 spans 17 amino acids. Trimming took 3 bases from V and 6 from J, leaving 19 bases between them.